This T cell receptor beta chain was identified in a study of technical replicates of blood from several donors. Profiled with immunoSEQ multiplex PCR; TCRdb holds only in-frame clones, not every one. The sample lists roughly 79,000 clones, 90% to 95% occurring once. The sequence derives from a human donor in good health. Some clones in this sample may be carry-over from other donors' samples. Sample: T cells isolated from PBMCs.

In DNA, the CDR3 is TGTGCCAGCAGTTCTCCGGGACAGGGGGCTTATGGTTCACCCCTCCACTTT. Translation gives CASSSPGQGAYGSPLHF. The chain joins TRBV5-4 to TRBJ1-6; 12 bases align to TRBD1. Trimming removed 5 bases from V and 9 bases from J; junction bases left unmatched: 12. This CDR3 comprises 17 residues. Per the germline V gene, CDR1 is SGHNT and CDR2 is YYREEE (reference sequence).